Listed below are T cell receptor beta chains from one sample, sequenced in a study of memory CD8 T cells in hepatitis C reinfection. Profiling relied on immunoSEQ multiplex PCR, and the TCRdb table lists in-frame clones only, not all of them. The sample holds 40,000 to 45,000 clones, approximately 90% seen once. Sequencing was carried out using naive CD8+ T cells sorted from blood. Receptors were obtained from a man younger than 35 with hepatitis C virus infection. Each CDR3 is given with its conserved first and last residue. Each record gives: clone size, V gene, D gene, J gene, CDR3 DNA, CDR3 protein. D genes are given only for firm matches. Size values are once, few and many counts, or a class for expanded clones, and some rows have none.

size: .; V: TRBV19; D: .; J: TRBJ1-1; DNA: TGTGCCATTCAACAGGGCGTCGGGACTGAAGCTTTCTTT; CDR3: CAIQQGVGTEAFF
size: .; V: TRBV5-4; D: .; J: TRBJ1-1; DNA: TGTGCCAGCAGCTTGACGATGGGCTTGAACACTGAAGCTTTCTTT; CDR3: CASSLTMGLNTEAFF
size: .; V: TRBV6-1; D: TRBD2; J: TRBJ2-2; DNA: TGTGCCAGCAGTGACACAGGGACTAGCACCGGGGAGCTGTTTTTT; CDR3: CASSDTGTSTGELFF
size: few; V: TRBV6-5; D: .; J: TRBJ1-1; DNA: TGTGCCAGCGGAATGGGACATCTGAACACTGAAGCTTTCTTT; CDR3: CASGMGHLNTEAFF
size: .; V: TRBV27; D: TRBD1; J: TRBJ2-5; DNA: TGTGCCAGCAGGGCTTTAGGGGGCCCTACGGCACAAGAGACCCAGTACTTC; CDR3: CASRALGGPTAQETQYF
size: .; V: TRBV7-9; D: .; J: TRBJ2-1; DNA: TGTGCCGGGGGTGGAGCAGGGGAGGAGCAGTTCTTC; CDR3: CAGGGAGEEQFF
size: .; V: TRBV19; D: .; J: TRBJ2-7; DNA: TGTGCCAGTAGTGTTGGACATAACTCCTACGAGCAGTACTTC; CDR3: CASSVGHNSYEQYF
size: .; V: TRBV11-3; D: .; J: TRBJ2-5; DNA: TGTGCCAGCAGCCGAGGGCTAGGGGAGGAAGGGGAGACCCAGTACTTC; CDR3: CASSRGLGEEGETQYF
size: .; V: TRBV5-1; D: .; J: TRBJ2-7; DNA: TGCGCCAGCAGCTTGGAAGTGGGGGGCTACGAGCAGTACTTC; CDR3: CASSLEVGGYEQYF
size: few; V: TRBV4-1; D: .; J: TRBJ1-4; DNA: TGCGCCAGCAGCCTCCGGGGAGCAACTAATGAAAAACTGTTTTTT; CDR3: CASSLRGATNEKLFF
size: .; V: TRBV11-2; D: TRBD2; J: TRBJ2-1; DNA: TGTGCCAGCAGCCTCGGCGGCGGGGGGGCCAATGAGCAGTTCTTC; CDR3: CASSLGGGGANEQFF
size: .; V: TRBV7-9; D: .; J: TRBJ2-1; DNA: TGTGCCAGCAGCCCGTACGGGAGTGAGCAGTTCTTC; CDR3: CASSPYGSEQFF
size: .; V: TRBV27; D: TRBD1; J: TRBJ1-1; DNA: TGTGCCAGCATGACAGGGTATATGAACACTGAAGCTTTCTTT; CDR3: CASMTGYMNTEAFF
size: .; V: TRBV28; D: .; J: TRBJ2-3; DNA: TGTGCCAGCGGAAGGAGTTTCGGAGGTGGCACAGATACGCAGTATTTT; CDR3: CASGRSFGGGTDTQYF
size: .; V: TRBV27; D: TRBD1; J: TRBJ2-7; DNA: TGTGCCAGCAGTTCCGACAGGGATTCCTACGAGCAGTACTTC; CDR3: CASSSDRDSYEQYF
size: .; V: TRBV9; D: .; J: TRBJ2-1; DNA: TGTGCCAGCAGCGTAGGAGTCGATGAGCAGTTCTTC; CDR3: CASSVGVDEQFF
size: .; V: TRBV5-4; D: .; J: TRBJ1-1; DNA: TGTGCCAGCAGCGGGGGAGGGAGAGGCACTGAAGCTTTCTTT; CDR3: CASSGGGRGTEAFF
size: .; V: TRBV5-1; D: TRBD2; J: TRBJ2-1; DNA: TGCGCCAGCAGCTTGGCCTATTGGACTAGCGGGAACAATGAGCAGTTCTTC; CDR3: CASSLAYWTSGNNEQFF
size: .; V: TRBV19; D: .; J: TRBJ2-7; DNA: TGTGCCAGTAGCAATCCACCGGGACTCTCCTACGAGCAGTACTTC; CDR3: CASSNPPGLSYEQYF
size: .; V: TRBV7-6; D: TRBD2; J: TRBJ2-1; DNA: TGTGCCAGCAGCTTAGAATACAGCGGGAGCGACAATGAGCAGTTCTTC; CDR3: CASSLEYSGSDNEQFF
size: .; V: TRBV6-5; D: .; J: TRBJ2-3; DNA: TGTGCCAGCAGTACCACTAGCACAGATACGCAGTATTTT; CDR3: CASSTTSTDTQYF
size: .; V: TRBV7-9; D: .; J: TRBJ2-3; DNA: TGTGCCAGCAGCTTAAGCGGGAGCACAGATACGCAGTATTTT; CDR3: CASSLSGSTDTQYF
size: .; V: TRBV6-5; D: TRBD2; J: TRBJ2-3; DNA: TGTGCCAGCAGTTACTTTCCCAGCGGGAGTGCGGATACGCAGTATTTT; CDR3: CASSYFPSGSADTQYF
size: .; V: TRBV19; D: .; J: TRBJ2-1; DNA: TGTGCCAGTAATACCAGGGGTGGTGAGCAGTTCTTC; CDR3: CASNTRGGEQFF
size: few; V: TRBV6-5; D: .; J: TRBJ2-6; DNA: TGTGCCAGCCGCAAGGAGCCCGGGGCCAACGTCCTGACTTTC; CDR3: CASRKEPGANVLTF
size: .; V: TRBV4-1; D: .; J: TRBJ1-2; DNA: TGCGCCAGCAGCCAAGGGACAGCCTATGGCTACACCTTC; CDR3: CASSQGTAYGYTF
size: .; V: TRBV6-5; D: .; J: TRBJ2-2; DNA: TGTGCCAGCAGTTACTCGATTAGCGGCACCGGGGAGCTGTTTTTT; CDR3: CASSYSISGTGELFF
size: .; V: TRBV6-5; D: .; J: TRBJ2-3; DNA: TGTGCCAGCAGTTACTCGGGGCCAGATACGCAGTATTTT; CDR3: CASSYSGPDTQYF
size: .; V: TRBV6-5; D: TRBD1; J: TRBJ2-3; DNA: TGTGCCAGCAGTTACTTCCCAGGGGGAGATACGCAGTATTTT; CDR3: CASSYFPGGDTQYF
size: .; V: TRBV13; D: TRBD1; J: TRBJ1-6; DNA: TGTGCCAGCAGCTTATTTGGGTCCGGACAGGGAGGCTATAATTCACCCCTCCACTTT; CDR3: CASSLFGSGQGGYNSPLHF
size: .; V: TRBV10-3; D: TRBD2; J: TRBJ2-1; DNA: TGTGCCATCAAAGTGGGGGGACTAGCGGGTGACAATGAGCAGTTCTTC; CDR3: CAIKVGGLAGDNEQFF
size: .; V: TRBV12-5; D: TRBD1; J: TRBJ1-5; DNA: TGTGCTAGTGGTTTAGGACAGGGGAGCCAGCCCCAGCATTTT; CDR3: CASGLGQGSQPQHF
size: .; V: TRBV10-3; D: .; J: TRBJ2-2; DNA: TGTGCCACCCTAGACAGGGGAGGGACCGGGGAGCTGTTTTTT; CDR3: CATLDRGGTGELFF
size: few; V: TRBV5-1; D: .; J: TRBJ2-7; DNA: TGCGCCAGCAGCTCGTCCCGGGATACCCCCTACGAGCAGTACTTC; CDR3: CASSSSRDTPYEQYF
size: .; V: TRBV27; D: TRBD1; J: TRBJ2-2; DNA: TGTGCCAGCAGTTTATCGGGTCCGGACAGGGAGGCGAACACCGGGGAGCTGTTTTTT; CDR3: CASSLSGPDREANTGELFF
size: .; V: TRBV27; D: .; J: TRBJ1-2; DNA: TGTGCCAGCAGTTTATGGGCAGGTCCGGATTTCTATGGCTACACCTTC; CDR3: CASSLWAGPDFYGYTF
size: .; V: TRBV7-6; D: TRBD2; J: TRBJ2-3; DNA: TGTGCCAGCAGCTTCCCCGGCGGGGGTAGCACAGATACGCAGTATTTT; CDR3: CASSFPGGGSTDTQYF
size: .; V: TRBV5-1; D: TRBD2; J: TRBJ2-4; DNA: TGCGCCAGCAGCGCCGGACTAGCGGGGGGCGGAGCGTACTTC; CDR3: CASSAGLAGGGAYF